Here is one T cell receptor (beta chain) with its context. The CDR3 has 13 residues. Germline V gene sequence: CDR1 SGHTA, CDR2 FQGTGA. Trimming removed 1 base from V and 1 base from J, with 4 bases in between. This entry belongs to a study of shared clonotypes between healthy human individuals. Study at large: Aged between 18 and 49, the donors were a couple of women and three men.

In replicate PCRs of sorted subsets, 150 to 200 ng DNA, about 30,000 T cell genomes, was used. Generated by immunoSEQ multiplex PCR, the TCRdb table keeps only in-frame clones and is missing some. The sample lists fewer than 850,000 clones, around 72% occurring once. What was sequenced was memory CD4+ T cells sorted from blood. Described subset: CD45RA-negative fraction. The sequence was obtained from a woman aged 25 to 45 in good health. The chain employs TRBV7-3 and TRBJ1-1; D remains ambiguous. The CDR3 loop reads CASSLSENTEAFF. DNA for the CDR3: TGTGCCAGCAGCTTAAGCGAGAACACTGAAGCTTTCTTT.